This T cell receptor beta chain comes out of a study of identical twins. Study-wide findings and caveats: Twins shared out-of-frame alpha sequences with excess low generation probability.

TCRdb independently ran MiXCR on the 5' RACE reads; one entry per CDR3 protein. The sample has about 690,000 distinct CDR3 sequences, about 20% seen once. Germline-derived CDR1 and CDR2 are SGHKS and YYEKEE (reference sequence). V shed 4 bases and J shed 3 bases, with 20 bases lying between them. This CDR3 region has 16 residues. Of note for this clonotype: The target antigen is unknown.

The same sample was also studied in work on T cells expressing NK-cell markers.

This TCR was sampled from a woman aged 18 to 35 in good health. The chain combines TRBV5-5 with TRBJ2-7, with D perhaps matching TRBD2 (6 bases). The sample taken for sequencing was PBMCs. The CDR3 DNA follows: TGTGCCAGCAGCCGAGCCAGGAGGGAGTACAGCTACGAGCAGTACTTC. It specifies CASSRARREYSYEQYF.